Shown below are 23 T cell receptor beta chains from a single sample sequenced in a study of T cells in Graves' hyperthyroidism and ophthalmopathy. RNA transcripts gave rise to amplified TCR beta CDR3 regions. A first-round RT-PCR of the TCR CDR3 used the HTBI primer set. TCRdb itself ran the multiplex PCR reads through MiXCR, one entry per CDR3 protein. Of approximately 570,000 distinct CDR3 sequences in the sample, 20% were seen once. The sequenced material came from blood. All receptors derive from a man between 40 and 49 years old with Graves' ophthalmopathy.

This clonotype was observed a few times. The chain links TRBV14 to TRBJ2-7; D unclear. The V gene's germline CDR1 is SGHDN and CDR2 FVKESK. Between the trimmed V and J ends, which lost 4 bases and 3 bases, there was a span of 7 bases. The CDR3 spans 12 residues. CDR3 sequence: CASSRANYEQYF. Written as DNA, the CDR3 is TGTGCCAGCAGCCGAGCAAACTACGAGCAGTACTTC. The variable domain in full, completed from reference TRBV14 and TRBJ2-7, reads EAGVTQFPSHSVIEKGQTVTLRCDPISGHDNLYWYRRVMGKEIKFLLHFVKESKQDESGMPNNRFLAERTGGTYSTLKVQPAELEDSGVYFCASSRANYEQYFGPGTRLTVT.

Ten or more counts support this clonotype. V and J are TRBV18 and TRBJ1-1, with no clear D. This CDR3 region has 14 residues. Germline-derived CDR1 and CDR2 are KGHSH and LQKENI. V was shortened by 6 bases and J by 1 base, with 12 bases between the two germline ends. The CDR3 DNA follows: TGTGCCAGCTCCCTTAGCCGGACGAACACTGAAGCTTTCTTT. This gives the protein CASSLSRTNTEAFF.

This clonotype was seen at least ten times. As DNA, the CDR3 is TGTGCCAGCAGCCAAGTACTAGCTTCTAGCTCCTACGAGCAGTACTTC. Translation: CASSQVLASSSYEQYF. V gene TRBV3-1 combines with J gene TRBJ2-7; a weak D match, TRBD2 (6 bases). Germline values: CDR1 LGHDT, CDR2 YNNKEL (reference sequence). The V end was cut by 1 base, the J end by 0 bases, with 13 bases between. The CDR3 extends over 16 amino acids.

J is TRBJ2-7 and V is TRBV27; TRBD2 agrees at 8 bases. The CDR3 is 13 amino acids. The V segment lost 5 bases and the J segment 6 bases; nucleotides outside the gene matches: 6. Germline V lookup: CDR1 MNHEY, CDR2 SMNVEV (reference sequence). CDR3 in DNA: TGTGCCAGCAGTGCCCCCGGGAGGGTCGAGCAGTACTTC. Translated: CASSAPGRVEQYF.

This clonotype was counted many times. V is TRBV3-1 and J is TRBJ2-7; D uncertain. Trimming shortened V by 0 bases and J by 6 bases, and 6 bases separated the two germline ends. Germline loops: CDR1 LGHDT, CDR2 YNNKEL (reference sequence). CDR3 length: 12 residues. CDR3 DNA: TGTGCCAGCAGCCAAGATACGTTCGAGCAGTACTTC. Residues: CASSQDTFEQYF.

Details on this clonotype: A much more abundant neighbour one base away suggests this may be a read error. V gene TRBV12-3 or TRBV12-4 combines with J gene TRBJ2-1; 7 bases line up with TRBD2. The CDR3 is 15 residues long. Here the CDR3 reads CASSLGGRVGNKQFF. The DNA of the CDR3 is TGTGCCAGCAGTTTAGGGGGGAGGGTTGGCAATAAGCAGTTCTTC.

This clonotype was seen ten or more times. This chain connects TRBV7-2 to TRBJ2-5, with 7 bases identical to TRBD2. V dropped 1 base and J dropped 4; count of bases not matched to a gene: 12. Germline V lookup: CDR1 SGHTA, CDR2 FQGNSA. The CDR3 has 17 amino acids. CDR3 residues: CASSLVGLLTGGETQYF. CDR3 nucleotide sequence: TGTGCCAGCAGCTTAGTGGGACTATTAACCGGGGGAGAGACCCAGTACTTC.

With respect to this clonotype: An end of the junction does not agree with germline; a read error may underlie this. The chain is built from TRBV10-1 and TRBJ2-2; a possible D gene is TRBD2 (6 bases). Germline V gene sequence: CDR1 WNHNN, CDR2 SYGVQD (reference sequence). This CDR3 is built from 14 residues. As DNA, the CDR3 is TGCACCAGCGGCGGGAAAACGAACACCGGGGAGCTGTTTTTT. Translation: CTSGGKTNTGELFF.

This clonotype has a handful of counts. This chain joins TRBV7-9 and TRBJ2-3; D is uncertain. Germline V lookup: CDR1 SEHNR, CDR2 FQNEAQ (reference sequence). Between the trimmed V and J ends, which lost 5 bases and 2 bases, there was a span of 11 bases. The CDR3 contains 14 residues. CDR3 nucleotides: TGTGCCAGCAGCGATATTAAGGTCACAGATACGCAGTATTTT. Residues: CASSDIKVTDTQYF.

Details on this clonotype: A single base separates this from a much larger clone, so it may be a read error. The chain recombines TRBV28 with TRBJ1-4; D uncertain. In germline, CDR1 is MDHEN, CDR2 SYDVKM. The CDR3 contains 13 residues. The CDR3 nucleotides are TGTGCCAGCAGTCCCTCCAGTAATGAAAAACCGTTTTTT. Its translation is CASSPSSNEKPFF.

This clonotype occurred a few times. This chain links TRBV20-1 with TRBJ2-1; D could derive from TRBD1 or TRBD2 (5 bases each). The germline V and J ends were trimmed by 3 bases and 3 bases, with 9 bases remaining between them. Germline V gives CDR1 DFQATT, CDR2 SNEGSKA (reference sequence). This CDR3 has 13 amino acids. For the CDR3, the DNA is TGCAGTGCTAGCGGGGCGTACTACAATGAGCAGTTCTTC. Its translation is CSASGAYYNEQFF.

This clonotype has ten or more counts. The rearrangement uses TRBV3-1 and TRBJ2-3; tentatively, D is TRBD2 (7 bases). Germline V gene sequence: CDR1 LGHDT, CDR2 YNNKEL (reference sequence). Trimming left V 7 bases short and J 4 bases short, with 15 bases between. The CDR3 extends over 14 amino acids. The CDR3 region has the DNA TGTGCCAGCACCCGGGGCGGGGGCGCAGATACGCAGTATTTT. Amino acids: CASTRGGGADTQYF.

This clonotype was detected ten times or more. The chain couples TRBV3-1 to TRBJ2-5; TRBD2 matches 12 bases. Germline lookup yields CDR1 LGHDT and CDR2 YNNKEL (reference sequence). This CDR3 region has 15 residues. With V trimmed by 0 bases and J by 7 bases, 3 bases remained unmatched. CDR3 in amino acids: CASSQDMTSGGTQYF. DNA of the CDR3: TGTGCCAGCAGCCAAGATATGACTAGCGGGGGGACCCAGTACTTC.

This clonotype has only a few counts. The chain recombines TRBV27 with TRBJ2-1; TRBD1 aligns across 11 bases. The J segment lost 7 bases and the V segment lost 10 bases, leaving 12 bases of the junction unmatched. Per the germline V gene, CDR1 is MNHEY and CDR2 is SMNVEV (reference sequence). The CDR3 sequence is 15 residues long. The chain's CDR3 is CATHPIGTGGNEQFF. DNA of the CDR3: TGTGCCACCCATCCGATTGGGACAGGGGGGAATGAGCAGTTCTTC.

V is TRBV7-3 and J is TRBJ1-1; TRBD1 matches at 8 bases. J lost 9 bases, V lost 5 bases, and 11 bases had no gene match. Germline V lookup: CDR1 SGHTA, CDR2 FQGTGA. This CDR3 spans 14 amino acids. The CDR3 loop is CASSLTSNRGKAFF. The CDR3 DNA reads as TGTGCCAGCAGCCTCACCTCAAACAGGGGGAAAGCTTTCTTT.

J is TRBJ1-5 and V is TRBV15; D is possibly TRBD1 (6 bases). The V gene's germline CDR1 is LNHNV and CDR2 YYDKDF (reference sequence). The CDR3 totals 18 residues. The V end was cut by 1 base, the J end by 1 base, with 17 bases between. CDR3 DNA sequence: TGTGCCACCAGCAGAGGCCGGGGGGGGGCTGAGAGCAATCAGCCCCAGCATTTT. It specifies CATSRGRGGAESNQPQHF.

The chain is built from TRBV20-1 and TRBJ1-4; no firm D call. V lost 1 base and J 8 bases, leaving 5 bases between the germline ends. Germline-derived CDR1 and CDR2 are DFQATT and SNEGSKA (reference sequence). There are 11 residues in the CDR3. The CDR3 region has the DNA TGCAGTGCTAGAGTTCGGGAAAAACTGTTTTTT. Residues: CSARVREKLFF.

In its sample, this clonotype was seen many times. The chain couples TRBV6-1 to TRBJ2-7, with 7 bases aligning to TRBD2. J was trimmed by 0 bases and V by 9 bases; bases with no gene match: 5. The V gene's germline CDR1 is MNHNS and CDR2 SASEGT. The CDR3 is 13 residues long. In nucleotides, the CDR3 is TGTGCCAGTAACCGGGAGGTCTCCTACGAGCAGTACTTC. It specifies CASNREVSYEQYF.

Only a few counts were recorded for this clonotype. This chain joins TRBV5-4 and TRBJ1-4; TRBD1 is a possible D gene (5 bases). V gave up 0 bases and J gave up 6 bases, with 9 bases separating them. This CDR3 has 14 amino acids. The germline V gene encodes CDR1 SGHNT and CDR2 YYREEE (reference sequence). The CDR3 spells CASSLAGRDEKLFF. The CDR3 nucleotides are TGTGCCAGCAGCTTGGCCGGCAGGGATGAAAAACTGTTTTTT.

This clonotype was found a few times. The J gene is TRBJ2-7, the V gene TRBV6-1; D remains unclear. Per germline, CDR1 MNHNS and CDR2 SASEGT. Between the trimmed V and J ends, which lost 5 bases and 6 bases, there was a span of 14 bases. The CDR3 runs 13 residues. This CDR3 reads CASSYLEAPEQYF. The CDR3 DNA sequence: TGTGCCAGCAGTTATCTTGAGGCCCCCGAGCAGTACTTC.

The chain is built from TRBV6-2 or TRBV6-3 and TRBJ2-3; possibly TRBD2 for D (6 bases). This CDR3 is 14 amino acids long. Looked up from germline, CDR1 is MNHEY and CDR2 is SVGEGT. V was pared by 5 bases and J by 8 bases, with 17 bases between. CDR3 sequence: CASSVPGLAPTQYF. The CDR3 nucleotides are TGTGCCAGCAGTGTCCCGGGACTGGCACCTACGCAGTATTTT.

A few counts support this clonotype. CDR3 DNA: TGTGCCAGCAGTGAGCGGACAGGGAACTACAATGAGCAGTTCTTC. Protein: CASSERTGNYNEQFF. The rearrangement uses TRBV6-1 and TRBJ2-1; 8 nucleotides agree with TRBD1. Germline V lookup: CDR1 MNHNS, CDR2 SASEGT. The length of the CDR3 is 15 residues. Germline trimming cut 3 bases from V and 3 bases from J; bases unmatched to any gene: 4.

This clonotype has a count of ten or more. The chain couples TRBV30 to TRBJ2-5, with 8 positions matching TRBD2. Germline CDR1 GTSNPN, CDR2 SVGIG (reference sequence). Trimming at V came to 8 bases and at J to 3 bases, leaving 17 bases not matched to a gene. The CDR3 has 16 amino acids. The CDR3 nucleotides read TGTGCCCGGGGGAGGGATAGCGGGGAGGGAGAAGAGACCCAGTACTTC. Translation: CARGRDSGEGEETQYF.